Listed below are T cell receptor beta chains from one sample, sequenced in a study of T cell responses to AZD1222 COVID-19 vaccine. The repertoire was sequenced with immunoSEQ multiplex PCR; TCRdb's copy has only in-frame clones and lacks some. There are tens of thousands of clones in the sample; around 85% occur only once, and roughly a fifth lies in the top ten. Sequenced material: peripheral blood, taken on day 0 of MenACWY control vaccination. The receptors derive from an adult in good health. The CDR3 runs from the conserved cysteine through the conserved F or W. The order of the fields is V gene, J gene, CDR3 protein.

>TRBV18|TRBJ1-1
CASSPRGLNTEAFF
>TRBV19|TRBJ2-3
CASSILSGLDTQYF
>TRBV11-2|TRBJ2-2
CASSGRRAGTGELFF
>TRBV29-1|TRBJ1-4
CSVDEQGAREKLFF
>TRBV3-1/TRBV3-2|TRBJ2-1
CASSHVANEQFF
>TRBV5-4|TRBJ1-2
CASSGRQGVRDGNTF
>TRBV5-4|TRBJ1-2
CASSFQGFNYGYTF
>TRBV27|TRBJ2-3
CASSNSRRTDTQYF
>TRBV21-1|TRBJ2-7
CASSKERTSGEQYF
>TRBV14|TRBJ2-3
CASSEGFSGTDTQYF
>TRBV5-1|TRBJ2-6
CASSLGTSGVPFRANVLTF
>TRBV29-1|TRBJ1-1
CSVEWRGRGTEAFF
>TRBV6-2/TRBV6-3|TRBJ1-1
CASSSVNTEAFF
>TRBV23-1|TRBJ2-1
CASSQSTREGRIRVPYGEQFF
>TRBV6-5|TRBJ1-1
CASSYSRGEAFF
>TRBV28|TRBJ2-1
CASSNIYNEQFF
>TRBV5-5|TRBJ2-7
CASSLDGGSSYEQYF
>TRBV6-2/TRBV6-3|TRBJ2-3
CASSYSTSPDTQYF
>TRBV9|TRBJ2-2
CASSTVRDRPNTGELFF
>TRBV4-3|TRBJ1-4
CASSDLGTINEKLFF
>TRBV6-5|TRBJ2-1
CASSYHNIYNEQFF
>TRBV14|TRBJ1-1
CASSQGLRPGMNTEAFF
>TRBV5-1|TRBJ2-7
CASSSLGRPGLAPEQYF
>TRBV28|TRBJ2-2
CASSTPTGYTGELFF
>TRBV4-2|TRBJ2-7
CASSQGQGASYEQYF
>TRBV11-2|TRBJ2-2
CASSLEGGSGTGELFF
>TRBV19|TRBJ2-3
CASSRGGVLAGGIDTQYF
>TRBV5-1|TRBJ2-7
CASSREGDPLYEQYF
>TRBV7-9|TRBJ1-1
CASSRAGDTEAFF
>TRBV7-2|TRBJ2-7
CASSLRGGSSYEQYF
>TRBV6-6|TRBJ2-1
CASSEGVGVKDEQFF
>TRBV9|TRBJ2-2
CASSGTSDANTGELFF
>TRBV19|TRBJ1-1
CASTHRNTEAFF
>TRBV28|TRBJ1-6
CASRDSPPLHF
>TRBV4-3|TRBJ2-5
CASSQDPPASGSQGPQYF
>TRBV12-3/TRBV12-4|TRBJ2-1
CASSSRTSGEQFF
>TRBV9|TRBJ1-2
CASSVRETNYGYTF
>TRBV7-8|TRBJ2-3
CASSLVGGEGLTDTQYF
>TRBV2|TRBJ2-5
CASSLQRTKQETQYF
>TRBV12-5|TRBJ2-7
CASGTRTSGSAEQYF
>TRBV9|TRBJ2-1
CASSPVGDRAYNEQFF
>TRBV6-5|TRBJ1-1
CASTWRVGGNTEAFF
>TRBV19|TRBJ2-7
CASTVVAGGEQYF
>TRBV6-2/TRBV6-3|TRBJ2-3
CASSYGEGRDTQYF
>TRBV7-9|TRBJ1-3
CASGDRGQTGNTIYF
>TRBV3-1/TRBV3-2|TRBJ2-2
CASSQGGTGRTGELFF
>TRBV6-6|TRBJ2-7
CASSYVAYEQYF